Listed below are T cell receptor beta chains from one sample, sequenced in a study of T cells after yellow fever vaccination. TCRdb called the 5' RACE reads again in MiXCR, with one record for every CDR3 protein. The table lists 400,000 to 650,000 distinct CDR3 sequences, 20% to 25% of them singletons. Here the sequenced sample was PBMCs, taken roughly 20 days after the first yellow fever vaccination. These receptors were obtained from a man younger than 35 who received the YFV17D yellow fever vaccine. Both conserved end residues are part of each CDR3. D genes are given only for firm matches. A row's size may be missing; if present it is once, few, many or a size class.

abundance | j_gene | d_gene | v_gene | CDR3nt | CDR3aa
NA | TRBJ2-2 | TRBD1 | TRBV3-1 | TGTGCCAGCAGCCAAGCCGCCGGGACAGGGGGCCCCGGGGAGCTGTTTTTT | CASSQAAGTGGPGELFF
NA | TRBJ2-7 | NA | TRBV19 | TGTGCCAGTAGCCCCGGGATGCGGGGTTCCTACGAGCAGTACTTC | CASSPGMRGSYEQYF
few | TRBJ2-1 | NA | TRBV11-2 | TGTGCCAGCAGCCGTGGAGGGAACTCCTACAATGAGCAGTTCTTC | CASSRGGNSYNEQFF
few | TRBJ2-3 | NA | TRBV18 | TGTGCCAGCTCAAGGACTCGGGGCAGTCTCACAGATACGCAGTATTTT | CASSRTRGSLTDTQYF
NA | TRBJ2-3 | NA | TRBV9 | TGTGCCAGCAGCGACCCAAGCCACAGGGTCCCCACGCAGTATTTT | CASSDPSHRVPTQYF
NA | TRBJ2-7 | NA | TRBV20-1 | TGCAGTGCTAGAGGTCCCGAGCGCCACGAGCAGTACTTC | CSARGPERHEQYF
NA | TRBJ2-5 | NA | TRBV4-3 | TGCGCCAGCAGCCAAGTTCTTCAGGCCCAGCACCCCGATGGAGGGACCCAGTACTTC | CASSQVLQAQHPDGGTQYF
few | TRBJ2-3 | NA | TRBV7-2 | TGTGCCAGCAGCCCCCATGTTGGTACGCAGTATTTT | CASSPHVGTQYF
few | TRBJ2-1 | TRBD1 | TRBV4-3 | TGCGCCAGCAGCCAAGTTACTGGACAGGGAAGGACCTACAATGAGCAGTTCTTC | CASSQVTGQGRTYNEQFF
many | TRBJ1-5 | NA | TRBV15 | TGTGCCACCAGCAGAGACCCCAATCAGCCCCAGCATTTT | CATSRDPNQPQHF
few | TRBJ2-1 | NA | TRBV4-1 | TGCGCCAGCAGCCTAGGGTCCGGCACAGGGAAAAATGAGCAGTTCTTC | CASSLGSGTGKNEQFF
NA | TRBJ2-6 | NA | TRBV2 | TGTGCCAGCAGTGAAGCTCGCTCTGGGGCCAACGTCCTGACTTTC | CASSEARSGANVLTF
few | TRBJ1-2 | NA | TRBV2 | TGTGCCAGCAGTGAAGGGACAGTCTATGGCTACACCTTC | CASSEGTVYGYTF
few | TRBJ1-5 | NA | TRBV4-1 | TGCGCCAGCAGCCAATGGGGGAGGGAGCCCCAGCATTTT | CASSQWGREPQHF
NA | TRBJ1-3 | NA | TRBV20-1 | TGCAGTGCTAGGACAGCCTTGACTGGAAACACCATATATTTT | CSARTALTGNTIYF
few | TRBJ2-1 | TRBD2 | TRBV9 | TGTGCCAGCAGCGTAACCCCCGGGACTAACTACAATGAGCAGTTCTTC | CASSVTPGTNYNEQFF
few | TRBJ1-3 | NA | TRBV12-3/TRBV12-4 | TGTGCCATCAGTTTAGCGCCTGGGGGCGCGGTTTCTGGAAACACCATATATTTT | CAISLAPGGAVSGNTIYF
NA | TRBJ2-7 | NA | TRBV7-9 | TGTGCCAGCAGCTTAGACCAGGGTGTTAAATCCTACGAGCAGTACTTC | CASSLDQGVKSYEQYF
NA | TRBJ2-1 | NA | TRBV6-2/TRBV6-3 | TGTGCCAGCAGTTTTGGATTTGCTGAGGCCCTCTACAATGAGCAGTTCTTC | CASSFGFAEALYNEQFF
NA | TRBJ1-1 | NA | TRBV20-1 | TGCAGCGGGAATCGGAGGGGGATCACTGAAGCTTTCTTT | CSGNRRGITEAFF
many | TRBJ1-2 | TRBD1 | TRBV18 | TGTGCCAGCTCAGCCGGACAGGGGGACTATGGCTACACCTTC | CASSAGQGDYGYTF
NA | TRBJ2-1 | TRBD2 | TRBV20-1 | TGCAGTGCTCCAAACCCCGGGACTAGCGGTATTGAGCAGTTCTTC | CSAPNPGTSGIEQFF
few | TRBJ2-3 | NA | TRBV24-1 | TGTGCCACCAGTGATTCGGGACGGAGGAGAGATACGCAGTATTTT | CATSDSGRRRDTQYF
NA | TRBJ2-1 | TRBD2 | TRBV20-1 | TGCAGTGCTAGAGGTAGCGGGGGGGAGTCCTACAATGAGCAGTTCTTC | CSARGSGGESYNEQFF
NA | TRBJ1-2 | TRBD1 | TRBV6-1 | TGTGACAGCAGCCGGGACAGTACTAACTATGGCTACACCTTC | CDSSRDSTNYGYTF
many | TRBJ2-7 | TRBD2 | TRBV20-1 | TGCAGTGCTAGAGGACTAGCGGGACAATCCTCCTACGAGCAGTACTTC | CSARGLAGQSSYEQYF
few | TRBJ1-1 | TRBD1 | TRBV4-1 | TGCGCCAGCAGCCAAGGTCTCAAGGGACAGGGGGGCACTGAAGCTTTCTTT | CASSQGLKGQGGTEAFF
few | TRBJ2-3 | TRBD1 | TRBV30 | TGTGCCTGGACTCTGACAGGGCCCACAGATACGCAGTATTTT | CAWTLTGPTDTQYF
NA | TRBJ2-7 | TRBD1 | TRBV7-9 | TGTGCCAGCAGCTTCCGACAGGGGCATGAGCAGTACTTC | CASSFRQGHEQYF
NA | TRBJ2-3 | TRBD1 | TRBV29-1 | TGCAGCGTACATACAGGGGACCTCACAGATACGCAGTATTTT | CSVHTGDLTDTQYF
NA | TRBJ2-5 | NA | TRBV4-1 | TGCGCCAGCAGCCATTTAGAGGGAACTCAAGAGACCCAGTACTTC | CASSHLEGTQETQYF
NA | TRBJ2-2 | TRBD2 | TRBV27 | TGTGCCAGCAGTCGGTTACTAGCGGGGGGTAACACCGGGGAGCTGTTTTTT | CASSRLLAGGNTGELFF
few | TRBJ2-6 | NA | TRBV10-3 | TGTGCCATCAGTGCCTACAGGGGGGGGTCGGCCTCTGGGGCCAACGTCCTGACTTTC | CAISAYRGGSASGANVLTF
many | TRBJ1-3 | NA | TRBV20-1 | TGCAGTGCCTGGGGGAGCTCTGGAAACACCATATATTTT | CSAWGSSGNTIYF
few | TRBJ1-1 | NA | TRBV12-3/TRBV12-4 | TGTGCCAGCAGACTCTCAGGGGACACTGAAGCTTTCTTT | CASRLSGDTEAFF
few | TRBJ1-2 | NA | TRBV6-5 | TGTGCCAGCAGGTACAGCGCCTCTAACTATGGCTACACCTTC | CASRYSASNYGYTF
NA | TRBJ1-5 | NA | TRBV6-1 | TGTGCCAGCAGACCCGACAGTTCCTTTAGCAATCAGCCCCAGCATTTT | CASRPDSSFSNQPQHF
NA | TRBJ1-2 | TRBD1 | TRBV9 | TGTGCCAGCAGCGAGGACAGGTTGGGCTATGGCTACACCTTC | CASSEDRLGYGYTF
few | TRBJ1-1 | TRBD1 | TRBV5-1 | TGCGCCAGCAGCCGAAGGGACAGTGGGAACACTGAAGCTTTCTTT | CASSRRDSGNTEAFF
NA | TRBJ2-3 | NA | TRBV7-9 | TGTGCCAGCAGCTCCTCCCTTACGGGGTCAACAGATACGCAGTATTTT | CASSSSLTGSTDTQYF
NA | TRBJ1-6 | TRBD1 | TRBV10-1 | TGCGCCAGCAGTGAATGGACAGGGTCACCCCTCCACTTT | CASSEWTGSPLHF